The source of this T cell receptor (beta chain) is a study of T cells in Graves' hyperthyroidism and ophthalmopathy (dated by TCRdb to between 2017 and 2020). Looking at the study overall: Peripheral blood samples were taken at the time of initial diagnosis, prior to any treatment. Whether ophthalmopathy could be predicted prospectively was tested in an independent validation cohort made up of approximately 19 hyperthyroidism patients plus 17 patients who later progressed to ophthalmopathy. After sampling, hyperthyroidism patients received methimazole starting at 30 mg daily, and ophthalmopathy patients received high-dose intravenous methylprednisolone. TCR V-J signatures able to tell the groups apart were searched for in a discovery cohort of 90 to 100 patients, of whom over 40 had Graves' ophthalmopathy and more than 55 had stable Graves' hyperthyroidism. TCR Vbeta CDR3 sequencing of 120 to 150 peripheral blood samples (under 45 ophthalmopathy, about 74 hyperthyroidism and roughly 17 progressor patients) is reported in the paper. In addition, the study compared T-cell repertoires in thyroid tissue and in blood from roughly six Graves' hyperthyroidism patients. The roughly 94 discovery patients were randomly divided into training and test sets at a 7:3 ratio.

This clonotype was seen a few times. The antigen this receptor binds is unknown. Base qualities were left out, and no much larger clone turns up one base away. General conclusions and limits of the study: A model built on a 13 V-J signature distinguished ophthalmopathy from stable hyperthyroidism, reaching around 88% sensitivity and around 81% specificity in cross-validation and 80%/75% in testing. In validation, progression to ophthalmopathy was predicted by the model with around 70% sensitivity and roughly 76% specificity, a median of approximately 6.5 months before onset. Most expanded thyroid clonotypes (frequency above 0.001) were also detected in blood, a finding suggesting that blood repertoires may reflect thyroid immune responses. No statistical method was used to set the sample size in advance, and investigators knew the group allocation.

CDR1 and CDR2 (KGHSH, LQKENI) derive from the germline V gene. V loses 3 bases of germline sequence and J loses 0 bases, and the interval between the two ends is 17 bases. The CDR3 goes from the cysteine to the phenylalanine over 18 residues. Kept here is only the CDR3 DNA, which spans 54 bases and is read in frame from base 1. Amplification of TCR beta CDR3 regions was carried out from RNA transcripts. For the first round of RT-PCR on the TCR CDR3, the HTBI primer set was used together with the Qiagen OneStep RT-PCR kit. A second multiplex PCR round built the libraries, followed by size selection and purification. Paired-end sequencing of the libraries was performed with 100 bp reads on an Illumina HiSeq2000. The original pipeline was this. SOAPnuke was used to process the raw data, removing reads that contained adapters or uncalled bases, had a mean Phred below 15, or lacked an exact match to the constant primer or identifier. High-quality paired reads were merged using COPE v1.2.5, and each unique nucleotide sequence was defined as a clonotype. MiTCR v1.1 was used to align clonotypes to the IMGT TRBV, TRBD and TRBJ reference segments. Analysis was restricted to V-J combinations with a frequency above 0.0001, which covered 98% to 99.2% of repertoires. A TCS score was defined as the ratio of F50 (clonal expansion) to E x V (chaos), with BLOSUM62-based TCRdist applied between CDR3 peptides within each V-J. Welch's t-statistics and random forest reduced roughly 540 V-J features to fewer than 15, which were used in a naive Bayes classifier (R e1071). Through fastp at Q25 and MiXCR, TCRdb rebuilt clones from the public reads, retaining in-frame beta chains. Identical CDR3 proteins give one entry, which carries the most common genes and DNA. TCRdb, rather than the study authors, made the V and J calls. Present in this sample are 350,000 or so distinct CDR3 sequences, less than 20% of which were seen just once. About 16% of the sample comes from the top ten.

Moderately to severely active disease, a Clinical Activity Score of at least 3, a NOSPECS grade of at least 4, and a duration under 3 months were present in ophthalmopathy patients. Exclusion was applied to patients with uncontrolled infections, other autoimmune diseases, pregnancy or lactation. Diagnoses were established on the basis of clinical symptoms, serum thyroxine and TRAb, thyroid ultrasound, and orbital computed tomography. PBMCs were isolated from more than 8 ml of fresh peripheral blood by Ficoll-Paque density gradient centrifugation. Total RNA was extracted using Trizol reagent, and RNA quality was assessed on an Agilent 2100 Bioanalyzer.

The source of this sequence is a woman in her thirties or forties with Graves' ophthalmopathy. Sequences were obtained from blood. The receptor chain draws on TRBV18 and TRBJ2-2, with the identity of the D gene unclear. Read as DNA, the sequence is TGTGCCAGCTCACCCCCGGACGGATTTATCGCGAACACCGGGGAGCTGTTTTTT. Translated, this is CASSPPDGFIANTGELFF.